The subject of this entry is one T cell receptor beta chain. The antigen is undetermined. These data belong to a study of T cells after yellow fever vaccination. Making TCR cDNA involved 5'RACE template switching, which added UMIs and a universal primer site. TCRdb re-derived calls from the 5' RACE reads in MiXCR, one entry per CDR3 protein. Counted here are 100,000 to 150,000 distinct CDR3 sequences, 6.5% to 8% occurring once; the ten biggest clones make up just under 2.5%. Study-level results: Although the secondary response was weaker, it peaked faster, at day 5 versus 15. Subsequent booster samples again held most clones from primary vaccination (around 96% CD4, approximately 86% CD8). The CD4 and CD8 compartments had a small share of their clonotypes in common.

The CDR3 runs to 14 residues. CDR1 is MNHNS, CDR2 SASEGT, per germline. J was trimmed by 7 bases and V by 3 bases; bases with no gene match: 4. The TCR comes from a man younger than 30 who received the YFV17D yellow fever vaccine. V is TRBV6-1 and J is TRBJ1-5; TRBD1 agrees at 9 bases. Material: CD4+ T cells sorted from PBMCs, obtained approximately 11 days after the first yellow fever vaccination. The CDR3 nucleotides read TGTGCCAGCAGTGAGGCGACAGGGGGGCAGCCCCAGCATTTT. Encoded protein: CASSEATGGQPQHF.